Presented here are 20 T cell receptor beta chains from one specimen sequenced in a study of cytomegalovirus exposure and HLA in healthy donors. The PCR was carried out with 60 Vbeta primers and 13 Jbeta primers. Here immunoSEQ multiplex PCR was the method, and the copy in TCRdb shows in-frame clones only, minus some. The data show around 200,000 clones, 80% to 85% seen once. Sample: PBMCs. These receptors came from a woman in her thirties or forties in good health and CMV-seronegative.

The chain combines TRBV7-3 with TRBJ2-1; D ambiguous. The CDR3 contains 10 residues. The germline V gene has CDR1 SGHTA and CDR2 FQGTGA. With 6 bases removed from V and 7 bases from J, the gap between germline ends came to 4 bases. The CDR3 DNA reads TGTGCCAGCAGGCAGAATGAGCAGTTCTTC. Its translation is CASRQNEQFF. Full variable domain (rest looked up from reference TRBV7-3 and TRBJ2-1): GAGVSQTPSNKVTEKGKYVELRCDPISGHTALYWYRQSLGQGPEFLIYFQGTGAADDSGLPNDRFFAVRPEGSVSTLKIQRTERGDSAVYLCASRQNEQFFGPGTRLTVL.

The count of this clone is one. The genes are TRBV7-9 and TRBJ1-4, with 8 bases fitting TRBD1. Trimming at V came to 5 bases and at J to 8 bases, leaving 10 bases not matched to a gene. CDR3 size: 15 residues. Germline V CDR1 and CDR2: SEHNR, FQNEAQ (reference sequence). The CDR3 DNA is TGTGCCAGCAGCGACGACAGGGGCTACGGGGAAAAACTGTTTTTT. Its protein product is CASSDDRGYGEKLFF.

The rearrangement links TRBV19 to TRBJ1-5; D remains ambiguous. Germline V lookup: CDR1 LNHDA, CDR2 SQIVND (reference sequence). The CDR3 is 15 residues long. Trimming left V 10 bases short and J 1 base short, with 17 bases between. The CDR3 loop is CATKEGRSSNQPQHF. In DNA form, the CDR3 reads TGTGCCACAAAGGAGGGCAGGTCCAGCAATCAGCCCCAGCATTTT.

The chain joins TRBV27 to TRBJ2-1; 10 nucleotides line up with TRBD2. Germline V gene data show CDR1 as MNHEY and CDR2 as SMNVEV (reference sequence). This CDR3 has 16 amino acids. The trim removed 5 bases at V and 7 bases at J, leaving 11 bases unmatched. The CDR3 region is CASSESGTSVRNEQFF. CDR3 in DNA: TGTGCCAGCAGTGAGTCCGGGACTAGCGTAAGGAATGAGCAGTTCTTC.

This chain links TRBV27 with TRBJ2-1, with a possible D match to TRBD2 (5 bases). Germline V CDR1 and CDR2: MNHEY, SMNVEV (reference sequence). The CDR3 contains 12 residues. V lost 6 bases to trimming and J lost 8 bases, with 11 bases between them. The CDR3 here is CASSHRRDEQFF. DNA of the CDR3: TGTGCCAGCAGCCATAGGCGGGATGAGCAGTTCTTC.

CDR3 in DNA: TGTGCCATCGCCGGGGCCGGGGAGCTGTTTTTT. It encodes CAIAGAGELFF. The rearrangement uses TRBV10-3 and TRBJ2-2, with D possibly TRBD2 on 5 matching bases. CDR1 is ENHRY, CDR2 SYGVKD, per germline. The CDR3 has 11 residues. V was pared by 8 bases and J by 6 bases, with 7 bases between.

This chain connects TRBV29-1 to TRBJ2-7; a weak D match, TRBD1 (5 bases). V was clipped by 3 bases and J by 2 bases, with 17 bases between them. This CDR3 comprises 15 residues. Germline CDR1 and CDR2: SQVTM and ANQGSEA. CDR3 protein: CSVETGHSNTYEQYF. CDR3 bases: TGCAGCGTTGAGACCGGACACTCGAACACCTACGAGCAGTACTTC.

There are a few counts of this clone. The chain combines TRBV11-2 with TRBJ1-2; a weak D match, TRBD1 (6 bases). Germline CDR1 is SGHAT and CDR2 is FQNNGV. The ends were cut back, 8 bases at V and 4 bases at J, with 14 bases in the middle. The CDR3 runs 13 residues. CDR3 sequence reads: CASGPGQAYGYTF. The CDR3 region has the DNA TGTGCCAGCGGGCCGGGACAAGCCTATGGCTACACCTTC. Using reference TRBV11-2 and TRBJ1-2 for the parts outside the CDR3, the full variable domain is EAGVAQSPRYKIIEKRQSVAFWCNPISGHATLYWYQQILGQGPKLLIQFQNNGVVDDSQLPKDRFSAERLKGVDSTLKIQPAKLEDSAVYLCASGPGQAYGYTFGSGTRLTVV.

On this clone: Sequence at one end of the junction differs from germline and may be a read error. The V call is TRBV7-9, the J call TRBJ1-4, with a possible D match to TRBD1 (6 bases). The germline V gene has CDR1 SEHNR and CDR2 FQNEAQ (reference sequence). This CDR3 is built from 15 residues. The DNA for the CDR3 is TGTACCAGCAGCTTACCGGGACAAGCTAATGAAAAACTGTTTTTT. Encoded protein: CTSSLPGQANEKLFF.

The chain is built from TRBV6-5 and TRBJ2-1, with TRBD2 identical over 7 bases. V was clipped by 6 bases and J by 1 base; unmatched bases: 6. This CDR3 has 15 amino acids. Germline V gene sequence: CDR1 MNHEY, CDR2 SVGAGI. CDR3 sequence reads: CASSVASGSYNEQFF. DNA of the CDR3: TGTGCCAGCAGCGTCGCTAGCGGTTCCTACAATGAGCAGTTCTTC.

The chain recombines TRBV30 with TRBJ2-2, with TRBD1 identical over 7 bases. The V and J ends lost 2 bases and 4 bases, in that order; junction bases with no gene match: 7. This CDR3 is 15 amino acids long. The V gene's germline CDR1 is GTSNPN and CDR2 SVGIG (reference sequence). The CDR3: CAWSPDRVATGELFF. CDR3 DNA: TGTGCCTGGAGTCCCGACAGGGTGGCCACCGGGGAGCTGTTTTTT.

CDR3 amino acids: CASSGGGFPGANVLTF. In nucleotides, the CDR3 is TGTGCCAGCAGCGGGGGGGGATTCCCCGGGGCCAACGTCCTGACTTTC. The chain joins TRBV9 to TRBJ2-6; 7 positions match TRBD2. Unmatched junction bases numbered 7, after V lost 3 bases and J lost 4 bases. CDR1 is SGDLS, CDR2 YYNGEE, per germline. The CDR3 is 16 residues long.

This chain links TRBV30 with TRBJ2-1; weak D call: TRBD2 (5 bases). The CDR3 spans 15 residues. From germline, CDR1 is GTSNPN and CDR2 SVGIG (reference sequence). Trimming pared 0 bases from V and 3 bases from J, leaving 12 bases between. In DNA, the CDR3 is TGTGCCTGGAGTGTACATTGGGAGCGCTACAATGAGCAGTTCTTC. Its translation is CAWSVHWERYNEQFF.

In this sample, this clone turned up a few times. V usage is TRBV27 and J usage is TRBJ1-6; no clear D. Germline V gene data show CDR1 as MNHEY and CDR2 as SMNVEV (reference sequence). The CDR3 totals 15 residues. V lost 2 bases and J 6 bases, leaving 11 bases between the germline ends. Here the CDR3 reads CASSLHRGINSPLHF. For the CDR3, the DNA is TGTGCCAGCAGTTTACATAGAGGAATTAATTCACCCCTCCACTTT.

The V and J genes are TRBV2 and TRBJ2-7; 11 positions agree with TRBD1. J lost 4 bases, V lost 8 bases, and 7 bases had no gene match. This CDR3 is 14 amino acids long. Germline V lookup: CDR1 SNHLY, CDR2 FYNNEI. CDR3: CASQARDRGYEQYF. The CDR3, as DNA: TGTGCCAGCCAAGCCCGGGACAGGGGGTACGAGCAGTACTTC.

The V gene is TRBV27, the J gene TRBJ2-2; 10 bases line up with TRBD2. The CDR3 extends over 14 amino acids. The germline V gene encodes CDR1 MNHEY and CDR2 SMNVEV (reference sequence). V trimming: 5 bases; J trimming: 3 bases; junction bases outside the gene matches: 0. CDR3 residues: CASSSGRDTGELFF. The DNA of the CDR3 is TGTGCCAGCAGTAGCGGGAGGGACACCGGGGAGCTGTTTTTT.

The rearrangement links TRBV5-1 to TRBJ2-5; D ambiguous. The CDR3 sequence is 12 residues long. Between the trimmed V and J ends, which lost 5 bases and 3 bases, there was a span of 8 bases. CDR1 is SGHRS and CDR2 is YFSETQ in the germline V gene. CDR3 amino acids: CASSPEEETQYF. The CDR3 bases are TGCGCCAGCAGTCCAGAAGAAGAGACCCAGTACTTC.

The chain uses TRBV30 and TRBJ1-1; 9 bases match TRBD1. Germline trimming cut 5 bases from V and 4 bases from J; bases unmatched to any gene: 8. Looked up from germline, CDR1 is GTSNPN and CDR2 is SVGIG (reference sequence). The CDR3 is made up of 14 amino acids. In DNA, the CDR3 is TGTGCCTGGGCGGGACAGGGAATTATCACTGAAGCTTTCTTT. Translating it yields CAWAGQGIITEAFF.

The chain joins TRBV19 to TRBJ2-7, with D unresolved. This CDR3 contains 12 residues. With 4 bases removed from V and 7 bases from J, the gap between germline ends came to 11 bases. Germline V CDR1 and CDR2: LNHDA, SQIVND (reference sequence). In nucleotides, the CDR3 is TGTGCCAGTAGTACCGGAACAGTGGAGCAGTACTTC. Protein product: CASSTGTVEQYF. The whole variable domain, filled in from reference TRBV19 and TRBJ2-7, reads DGGITQSPKYLFRKEGQNVTLSCEQNLNHDAMYWYRQDPGQGLRLIYYSQIVNDFQKGDIAEGYSVSREKKESFPLTVTSAQKNPTAFYLCASSTGTVEQYFGPGTRLTVT.

V is TRBV7-9 and J is TRBJ1-3; TRBD1 is a possible D gene (6 bases). V was trimmed by 5 bases and J by 0 bases, leaving 14 bases between them. The germline V gene encodes CDR1 SEHNR and CDR2 FQNEAQ (reference sequence). The CDR3 spans 16 residues. In DNA form, the CDR3 reads TGTGCCAGCAGCCCCGGACAGCCGAGCTCTGGAAACACCATATATTTT. Translating it yields CASSPGQPSSGNTIYF.